This T cell receptor beta chain appears in the sequencing data of a study of T cells in Graves' hyperthyroidism and ophthalmopathy (dated by TCRdb to about 2019). Notes on the research overall: Peripheral blood was collected at initial diagnosis, before any treatment. To identify TCR V-J signatures that set the groups apart, the researchers used a discovery cohort of 100 patients, made up of around 40 with Graves' ophthalmopathy and some 56 with stable Graves' hyperthyroidism. An independent validation cohort of some 18 hyperthyroidism patients and 15 or so patients who later progressed to ophthalmopathy tested prospective prediction of ophthalmopathy. In several Graves' hyperthyroidism patients, the study also compared T-cell repertoires from thyroid tissue with T-cell repertoires from blood. For training and testing, the approximately 97 patients in the discovery cohort were randomly divided in a 7:3 ratio. After sampling, hyperthyroidism patients received methimazole starting at 30 mg daily, and ophthalmopathy patients received high-dose intravenous methylprednisolone. The paper reports TCR Vbeta CDR3 sequencing of about 140 peripheral blood samples: 40 or so ophthalmopathy, some 80 hyperthyroidism and approximately 17 progressor patients. Study-level results and caveats: A model built on a 13 V-J signature distinguished ophthalmopathy from stable hyperthyroidism, reaching about 89% sensitivity and about 81% specificity in cross-validation and 80%/75% in testing. Sample size was not statistically predetermined, and blinding of investigators to group allocation was not performed. During validation, the model predicted progression to ophthalmopathy a median of around 6 months ahead of onset, with almost 71% sensitivity and roughly 75% specificity. Most expanded thyroid clonotypes (frequency above 0.001) were also found in blood, which suggests that blood repertoires may mirror thyroid immune responses.

The table lists this clonotype with many counts. The clone's antigen remains unknown. Base qualities are not at hand, and no much larger clone is one base apart. The TCR beta CDR3 regions were amplified from the RNA transcripts. The first round of RT-PCR for the TCR CDR3 was performed with the HTBI primer set and the Qiagen OneStep RT-PCR kit. The libraries were constructed in a second round of multiplex PCR and then size-selected and purified. Libraries were sequenced paired-end with 100 bp reads on an Illumina HiSeq2000. The original pipeline was this. Raw data were processed with SOAPnuke, discarding reads with adapters, uncalled bases, mean Phred below 15, or no exact constant-primer or identifier match. High-quality paired reads were merged with COPE v1.2.5, and unique nucleotide sequences were defined as clonotypes. MiTCR v1.1 was used to align the clonotypes against IMGT TRBV, TRBD and TRBJ reference segments. Analysis was restricted to V-J combinations with a frequency above 0.0001, which covered roughly 99% of repertoires. A TCS score was defined as the ratio of F50 (clonal expansion) to E x V (chaos), with BLOSUM62-based TCRdist applied between CDR3 peptides within each V-J. Welch's t-statistics and random forest reduced approximately 520 V-J features to 13, which were used in a naive Bayes classifier (R e1071). TCRdb's own reprocessing of the public reads used fastp at Q25 and MiXCR and kept productive beta chains. Every entry covers one CDR3 protein and lists the most common genes and DNA from its rows. V and J calls and clone size were set by TCRdb, not the authors. This sample holds around 420,000 distinct CDR3 sequences; approximately 14% were observed only once. The ten largest clones take up less than 15% of the sample.

Graves' hyperthyroidism was defined as stable when no progression to ophthalmopathy occurred over 18 months of follow-up. Hyperthyroidism patients were newly diagnosed, had a disease duration of under 2 months, and were aged 18 to 65 years. Patients with uncontrolled infections, other autoimmune diseases, pregnancy or lactation were excluded. Diagnoses relied on clinical symptoms, serum thyroxine and TRAb, thyroid ultrasound and orbital computed tomography. PBMCs were isolated from about 10 ml of fresh peripheral blood by Ficoll-Paque density gradient centrifugation. Trizol reagent was used to extract total RNA, and RNA quality was then checked on an Agilent 2100 Bioanalyzer. V loses 3 bases of germline sequence and J loses 2 bases, and the interval between the two ends is 11 bases. Taken from cysteine to phenylalanine, the CDR3 has 14 residues. Kept here is only the CDR3 DNA, which spans 42 bases and is read in frame from base 1. The CDR1 and CDR2 encoded by the germline V gene (reference sequence) are LGHDT and YNNKEL.

Recombination joined TRBV3-1 with TRBJ2-7; a confident D gene designation cannot be given. The sequence derives from a young woman with Graves' hyperthyroidism. Sample: blood. The DNA sequence reads TGTGCCAGCAGCCACCTAGACTTCCCCTACGAGCAGTACTTC. Its coded protein is CASSHLDFPYEQYF.